This TCR beta chain derives from a study of T cells in tumors after PD-1 blockade. Study at large: A subset received ongoing vismodegib 150 mg daily alongside anti-PD-1 therapy.

Germline loops: CDR1 LGHDT, CDR2 YNNKEL (reference sequence). The CDR3 has 18 residues. Trimming pared 1 base from V and 0 bases from J, leaving 16 bases between. Produced via immunoSEQ multiplex PCR; TCRdb's table is partial and in-frame only. This sample carries around 25,000 clones, roughly 85% of them seen once, and the ten largest clones take 12%. This receptor was obtained from a human donor with basal cell carcinoma. This sequence joins TRBV3-1 (or the pseudogene TRBV3-2) and TRBJ1-3, with D perhaps TRBD1 (5 bases). The specimen was PBMCs, collected after anti-PD-1 treatment. The chain's CDR3 is CASSQGGSARSSGNTIYF. In nucleotides, the CDR3 is TGTGCCAGCAGCCAAGGGGGGTCGGCAAGGAGCTCTGGAAACACCATATATTTT.